This TCR beta chain was found in a study of blood T cell repertoires in COVID-19. V lost 5 bases, J lost 3 bases, and 7 bases stayed unmatched. The CDR3 totals 15 residues. Germline V gene data show CDR1 as SGHRS and CDR2 as YFSETQ. This table comes from immunoSEQ multiplex PCR, and its TCRdb copy is limited to in-frame clones, with some not included. The table shows tens of thousands of clones, with approximately 86% occurring only once. Sequenced sample: peripheral blood. The chain carries TRBV5-1 and TRBJ2-7; 11 bases align to TRBD2. This TCR came from an elderly woman in a cohort sampled during active or convalescent COVID-19. DNA of the CDR3: TGCGCCAGCAGAGAGGGACTAGCGGACCACTACGAGCAGTACTTC. It is translated as CASREGLADHYEQYF.